Below, one T cell receptor beta chain is given with its context. Its antigen is unidentified. This sample was included in a study of monozygotic twins with inflammatory bowel disease. Study findings and constraints: Part of the variability in patient repertoires may have come from differing immunosuppressive treatments.

From roughly 3,300 ng of total RNA, each TCR library was prepared. A 6-nucleotide sample barcode was carried by the UMIs, which template switching added. TCRdb re-analyzed the 5' RACE reads; it lists each CDR3 protein once, without DNA. This sample's table reports just over 300,000 distinct CDR3 sequences. This CDR3 is built from 15 residues. The germline V gene encodes CDR1 MNHNS and CDR2 SASEGT. The sample comprised blood. The chain has TRBV6-1 and TRBJ2-7; the TCRdb D gene call, TRBD1, has no DNA to confirm it. This clonotype originated in a human donor with ulcerative colitis or Crohn's disease, or a healthy co-twin of an affected twin (not recorded which). CDR3 loop: CASRGTLQGTYEQYF.